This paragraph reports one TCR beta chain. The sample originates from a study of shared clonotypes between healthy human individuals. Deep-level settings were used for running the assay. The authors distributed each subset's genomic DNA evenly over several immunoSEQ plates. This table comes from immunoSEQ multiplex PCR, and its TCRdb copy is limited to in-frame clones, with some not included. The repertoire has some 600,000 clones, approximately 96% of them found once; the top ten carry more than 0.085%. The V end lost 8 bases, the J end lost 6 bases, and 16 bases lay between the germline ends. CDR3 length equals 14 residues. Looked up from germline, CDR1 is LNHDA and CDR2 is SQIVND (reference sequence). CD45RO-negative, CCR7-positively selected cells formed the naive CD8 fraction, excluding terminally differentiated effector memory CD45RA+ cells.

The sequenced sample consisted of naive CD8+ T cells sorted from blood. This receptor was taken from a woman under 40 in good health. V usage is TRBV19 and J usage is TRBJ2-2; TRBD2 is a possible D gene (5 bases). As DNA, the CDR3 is TGTGCCAGTGGGCAGCTCGGGGTTCCCGGGGAGCTGTTTTTT. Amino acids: CASGQLGVPGELFF.